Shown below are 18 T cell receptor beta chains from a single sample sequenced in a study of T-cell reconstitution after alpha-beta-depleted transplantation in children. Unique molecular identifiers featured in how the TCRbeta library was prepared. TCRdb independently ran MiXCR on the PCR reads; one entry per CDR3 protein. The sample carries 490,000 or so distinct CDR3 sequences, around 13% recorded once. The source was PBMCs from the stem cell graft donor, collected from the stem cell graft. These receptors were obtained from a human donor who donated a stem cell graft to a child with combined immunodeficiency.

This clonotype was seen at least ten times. The DNA of the CDR3 is TGTGCCAGCGCCTGGGCAGCTTCCTACGAGCAGTACTTC. Translated, it gives CASAWAASYEQYF. The chain recombines TRBV12-3 or TRBV12-4 with TRBJ2-7; D unclear. This CDR3 spans 13 amino acids. The V and J ends lost 8 bases and 1 base respectively, with 12 bases between them.

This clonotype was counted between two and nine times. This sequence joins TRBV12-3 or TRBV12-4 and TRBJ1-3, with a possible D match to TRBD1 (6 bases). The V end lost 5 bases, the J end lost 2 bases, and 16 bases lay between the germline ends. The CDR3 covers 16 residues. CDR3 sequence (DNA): TGTGCCAGCAGTATCACCGTATGGGGGCCTGGAAACACCATATATTTT. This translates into CASSITVWGPGNTIYF.

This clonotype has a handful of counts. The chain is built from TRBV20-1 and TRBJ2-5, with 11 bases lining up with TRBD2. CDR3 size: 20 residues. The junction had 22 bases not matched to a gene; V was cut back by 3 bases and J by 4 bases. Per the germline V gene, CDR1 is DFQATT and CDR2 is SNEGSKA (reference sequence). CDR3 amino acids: CSASPLGLADLLGARETQYF. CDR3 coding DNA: TGCAGTGCTAGTCCCCTGGGACTAGCGGACCTTTTGGGAGCCAGAGAGACCCAGTACTTC.

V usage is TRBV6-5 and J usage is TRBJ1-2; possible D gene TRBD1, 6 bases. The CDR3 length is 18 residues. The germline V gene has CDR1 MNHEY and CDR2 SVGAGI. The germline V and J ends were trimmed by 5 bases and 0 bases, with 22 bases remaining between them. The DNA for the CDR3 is TGTGCCAGCAGTCGCTATGTTGGGGGGCGTACGTCTAACTATGGCTACACCTTC. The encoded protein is CASSRYVGGRTSNYGYTF.

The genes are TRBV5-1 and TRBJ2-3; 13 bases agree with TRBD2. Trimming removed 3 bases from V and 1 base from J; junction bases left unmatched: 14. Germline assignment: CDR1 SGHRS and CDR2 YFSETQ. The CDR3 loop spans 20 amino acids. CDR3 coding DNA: TGCGCCAGCAGCTCGCCCCCGGGACTAGCGGGGCTGGGGGGCACAGATACGCAGTATTTT. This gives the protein CASSSPPGLAGLGGTDTQYF.

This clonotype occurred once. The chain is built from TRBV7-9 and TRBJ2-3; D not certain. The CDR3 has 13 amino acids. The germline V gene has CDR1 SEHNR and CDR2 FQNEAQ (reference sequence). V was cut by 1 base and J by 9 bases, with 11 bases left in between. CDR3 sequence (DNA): TGTGCCAGCAGCTTAGTTTCTGATCCCACGCAGTATTTT. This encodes CASSLVSDPTQYF.

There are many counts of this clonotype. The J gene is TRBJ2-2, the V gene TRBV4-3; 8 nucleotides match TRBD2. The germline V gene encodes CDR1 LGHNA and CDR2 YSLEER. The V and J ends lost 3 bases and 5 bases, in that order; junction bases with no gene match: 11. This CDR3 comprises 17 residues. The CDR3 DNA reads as TGCGCCAGCAGCCAGCACCCCGGGGGGGCCGGTACCGGGGAGCTGTTTTTT. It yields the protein CASSQHPGGAGTGELFF.

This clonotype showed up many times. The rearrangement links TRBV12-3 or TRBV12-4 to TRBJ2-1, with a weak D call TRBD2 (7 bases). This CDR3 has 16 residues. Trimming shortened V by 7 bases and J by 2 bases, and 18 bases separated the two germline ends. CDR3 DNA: TGTGCCAGCACCCTCGCGGGGAGGGGGACCTACAATGAGCAGTTCTTC. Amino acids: CASTLAGRGTYNEQFF.

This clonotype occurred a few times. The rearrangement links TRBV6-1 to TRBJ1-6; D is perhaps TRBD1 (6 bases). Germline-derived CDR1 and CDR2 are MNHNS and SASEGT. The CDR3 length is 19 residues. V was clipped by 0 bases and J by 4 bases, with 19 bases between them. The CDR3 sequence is CASSEAGGGMKRYNSPLHF. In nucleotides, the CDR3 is TGTGCCAGCAGTGAAGCAGGAGGGGGAATGAAGAGGTATAATTCACCCCTCCACTTT.

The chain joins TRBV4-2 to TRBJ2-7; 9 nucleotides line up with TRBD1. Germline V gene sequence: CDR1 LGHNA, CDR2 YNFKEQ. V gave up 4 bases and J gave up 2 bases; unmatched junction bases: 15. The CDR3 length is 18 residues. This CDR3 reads CASSPGTGQSGTPYEQYF. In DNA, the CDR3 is TGTGCCAGCAGCCCCGGGACAGGGCAAAGCGGGACCCCCTACGAGCAGTACTTC.

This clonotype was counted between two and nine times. Here the CDR3 DNA reads TGTGCCAGCAGCCCAGCCGGGACAACGAACACCGGGGAGCTGTTTTTT. It codes for CASSPAGTTNTGELFF. J is TRBJ2-2 and V is TRBV7-3; D possibly corresponds to TRBD1 (6 bases). V was cut by 5 bases and J by 0 bases, with 13 bases left in between. CDR1 and CDR2 (germline): SGHTA, FQGTGA. The CDR3 covers 16 residues.

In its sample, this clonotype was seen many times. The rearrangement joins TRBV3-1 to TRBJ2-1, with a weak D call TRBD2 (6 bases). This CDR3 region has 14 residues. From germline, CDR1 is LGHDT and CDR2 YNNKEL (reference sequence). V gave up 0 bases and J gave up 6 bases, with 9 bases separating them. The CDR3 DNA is TGTGCCAGCAGCCAAGACATAGCGGTCAATGAGCAGTTCTTC. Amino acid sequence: CASSQDIAVNEQFF.

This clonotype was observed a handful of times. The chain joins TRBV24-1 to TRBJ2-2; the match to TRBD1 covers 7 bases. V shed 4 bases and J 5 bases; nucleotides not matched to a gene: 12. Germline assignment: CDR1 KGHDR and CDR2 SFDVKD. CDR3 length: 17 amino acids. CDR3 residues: CATSEPTTGSRTGELFF. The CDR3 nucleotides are TGTGCCACCAGTGAGCCAACGACAGGGTCGAGAACCGGGGAGCTGTTTTTT.

CDR3 region: CAISYDRDLSGNTIYF. CDR3 sequence (DNA): TGTGCCATCAGCTATGACAGGGATCTCTCTGGAAACACCATATATTTT. V usage is TRBV10-3 and J usage is TRBJ1-3; 7 bases fit TRBD1. The CDR3 is 16 residues long. Germline lookup yields CDR1 ENHRY and CDR2 SYGVKD. The V and J ends lost 6 bases and 0 bases, in that order; junction bases with no gene match: 8.

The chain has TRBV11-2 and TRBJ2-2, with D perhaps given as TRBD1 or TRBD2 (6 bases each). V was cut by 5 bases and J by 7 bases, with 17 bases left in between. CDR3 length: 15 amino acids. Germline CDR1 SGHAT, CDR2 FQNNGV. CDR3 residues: CASSPSWGAIGELFF. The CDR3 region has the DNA TGTGCCAGCAGCCCTAGCTGGGGGGCTATCGGGGAGCTGTTTTTT.

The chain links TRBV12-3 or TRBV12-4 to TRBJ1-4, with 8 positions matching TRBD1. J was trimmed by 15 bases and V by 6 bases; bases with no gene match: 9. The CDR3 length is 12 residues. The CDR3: CASSYDRGMMFF. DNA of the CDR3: TGTGCCAGCAGCTATGACAGGGGAATGATGTTTTTT.

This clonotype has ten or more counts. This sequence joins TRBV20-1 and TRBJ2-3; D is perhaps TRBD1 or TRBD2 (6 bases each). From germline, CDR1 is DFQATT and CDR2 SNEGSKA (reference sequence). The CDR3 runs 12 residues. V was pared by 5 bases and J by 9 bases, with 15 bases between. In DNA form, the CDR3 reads TGCAGTGCTCCCCGTGCCGGGGGCACGCAGTATTTT. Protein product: CSAPRAGGTQYF.

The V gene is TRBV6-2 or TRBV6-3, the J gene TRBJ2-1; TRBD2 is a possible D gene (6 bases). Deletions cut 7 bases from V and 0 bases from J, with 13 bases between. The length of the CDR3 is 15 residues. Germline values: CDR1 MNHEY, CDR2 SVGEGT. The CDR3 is CASISGRGSYNEQFF. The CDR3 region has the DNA TGTGCCAGCATTAGCGGTCGGGGCTCCTACAATGAGCAGTTCTTC.